Listed below are T cell receptor beta chains from one sample, sequenced in a study of blood T cell repertoires in COVID-19. This table comes from immunoSEQ multiplex PCR, and its TCRdb copy is limited to in-frame clones, with some not included. The sample comprises about 280,000 clones, 85% of which are singletons, and 5.1% rests with the top ten. The specimen was peripheral blood. The receptors derive from a man between 45 and 60 years old with active or convalescent COVID-19. CDR3s include the opening cysteine and the closing phenylalanine or tryptophan. The D gene is left open where the match is weak. For some rows the clone size is stated as once, few or many, or as a class when expanded; others skip it.

cdr3_aa: CATSDSSRANYGYTF
cdr3_nt: TGTGCCACCAGTGATTCAAGCAGGGCAAACTATGGCTACACCTTC
clone_size: few
j_call: TRBJ1-2
d_call: .
v_call: TRBV24-1

cdr3_aa: CAWRRGSNNSPLHF
cdr3_nt: TGTGCCTGGAGGAGAGGCAGCAATAATTCACCCCTCCACTTT
clone_size: once
j_call: TRBJ1-6
d_call: .
v_call: TRBV30

cdr3_aa: CASSRGLGQETQYF
cdr3_nt: TGTGCCAGCTCTCGAGGACTAGGCCAAGAGACCCAGTACTTC
clone_size: .
j_call: TRBJ2-5
d_call: TRBD2
v_call: TRBV18

cdr3_aa: CAGSRGGTFYEQYF
cdr3_nt: TGTGCCGGGTCCCGGGGCGGGACTTTCTACGAGCAGTACTTC
clone_size: .
j_call: TRBJ2-7
d_call: .
v_call: TRBV5-4

cdr3_aa: CASKLGQGRGNQPQHF
cdr3_nt: TGTGCCAGCAAACTTGGACAGGGAAGGGGCAATCAGCCCCAGCATTTT
clone_size: .
j_call: TRBJ1-5
d_call: TRBD1
v_call: TRBV28

cdr3_aa: CARTAGREKLFF
cdr3_nt: TGTGCCAGGACAGCGGGGCGTGAAAAACTGTTTTTT
clone_size: .
j_call: TRBJ1-4
d_call: .
v_call: TRBV27

cdr3_aa: CASSLLGSGVSNQPQHF
cdr3_nt: TGTGCCAGCAGCCTACTGGGTTCGGGGGTTAGCAATCAGCCCCAGCATTTT
clone_size: .
j_call: TRBJ1-5
d_call: .
v_call: TRBV7-2

cdr3_aa: CAWSSSIGSGSPYNEQFF
cdr3_nt: TGTGCCTGGAGCTCCTCGATCGGTAGCGGGAGCCCCTACAATGAGCAGTTCTTC
clone_size: .
j_call: TRBJ2-1
d_call: TRBD2
v_call: TRBV30

cdr3_aa: CASSLAPTSGYNRPQFF
cdr3_nt: TGTGCCAGCAGCTTGGCCCCGACTAGCGGGTACAATCGCCCGCAGTTCTTC
clone_size: .
j_call: TRBJ2-1
d_call: TRBD2
v_call: TRBV5-8

cdr3_aa: CASSLRGGTQETQYF
cdr3_nt: TGCGCCAGCAGCTTACGGGGAGGTACCCAAGAGACCCAGTACTTC
clone_size: .
j_call: TRBJ2-5
d_call: .
v_call: TRBV5-1

cdr3_aa: CASSQETVSYQPQHF
cdr3_nt: TGCGCCAGCAGCCAAGAGACAGTGTCCTATCAGCCCCAGCATTTT
clone_size: .
j_call: TRBJ1-5
d_call: .
v_call: TRBV4-1

cdr3_aa: CASSIAAPTGTGANYGYTF
cdr3_nt: TGTGCCAGTAGTATAGCCGCCCCGACCGGGACAGGGGCCAACTATGGCTACACCTTC
clone_size: once
j_call: TRBJ1-2
d_call: TRBD1
v_call: TRBV19

cdr3_aa: CASSGSSGRESSGEQFF
cdr3_nt: TGTGCCAGCAGCGGAAGCTCGGGGCGGGAGAGTTCAGGAGAGCAGTTCTTC
clone_size: once
j_call: TRBJ2-1
d_call: TRBD2
v_call: TRBV9

cdr3_aa: CASSPGTSGHTGELFF
cdr3_nt: TGCGCCAGCAGCCCAGGGACTAGCGGACACACCGGGGAGCTGTTTTTT
clone_size: .
j_call: TRBJ2-2
d_call: TRBD2
v_call: TRBV5-1

cdr3_aa: CASSFGGISYNEQFF
cdr3_nt: TGCGCCAGCAGCTTTGGTGGCATCTCCTACAATGAGCAGTTCTTC
clone_size: .
j_call: TRBJ2-1
d_call: .
v_call: TRBV5-1

cdr3_aa: CASSLGELGEQFF
cdr3_nt: TGTGCCAGCAGCTTAGGGGAGTTAGGAGAGCAGTTCTTC
clone_size: .
j_call: TRBJ2-1
d_call: .
v_call: TRBV11-3

cdr3_aa: CASSPGHLYEQYF
cdr3_nt: TGTGCCAGCAGCCCGGGACACCTCTACGAGCAGTACTTC
clone_size: .
j_call: TRBJ2-7
d_call: .
v_call: TRBV3-1/TRBV3-2

cdr3_aa: CASSSWTLRQGVTYEQYF
cdr3_nt: TGTGCCAGCAGTTCCTGGACACTTAGACAGGGGGTTACCTACGAGCAGTACTTC
clone_size: many
j_call: TRBJ2-7
d_call: TRBD1
v_call: TRBV28

cdr3_aa: CASSLRTGGDIQYF
cdr3_nt: TGTGCCAGCAGCTTGAGGACAGGAGGGGACATTCAGTACTTC
clone_size: .
j_call: TRBJ2-4
d_call: .
v_call: TRBV5-6

cdr3_aa: CASSRVATGNTGELFF
cdr3_nt: TGTGCCAGCAGTAGGGTCGCGACAGGGAACACCGGGGAGCTGTTTTTT
clone_size: .
j_call: TRBJ2-2
d_call: .
v_call: TRBV27

cdr3_aa: CASSPGDSRYEQYF
cdr3_nt: TGTGCCAGCAGTCCGGGTGATTCGAGATACGAGCAGTACTTC
clone_size: .
j_call: TRBJ2-7
d_call: .
v_call: TRBV28

cdr3_aa: CASSLAGGTTQETQYF
cdr3_nt: TGCGCCAGCAGCTTGGCCGGCGGGACTACCCAAGAGACCCAGTACTTC
clone_size: .
j_call: TRBJ2-5
d_call: TRBD2
v_call: TRBV5-1

cdr3_aa: CASSPYQSTSGYNEQFF
cdr3_nt: TGCGCCAGCAGTCCCTACCAAAGCACTAGCGGGTACAATGAGCAGTTCTTC
clone_size: .
j_call: TRBJ2-1
d_call: TRBD2
v_call: TRBV4-1

cdr3_aa: CASSDRRNQPQHF
cdr3_nt: TGTGCCAGCAGTGACAGGCGCAATCAGCCCCAGCATTTT
clone_size: .
j_call: TRBJ1-5
d_call: .
v_call: TRBV2

cdr3_aa: CASSQVGTGGYGYTF
cdr3_nt: TGCGCCAGCAGCCAAGTCGGGACAGGGGGCTATGGCTACACCTTC
clone_size: .
j_call: TRBJ1-2
d_call: TRBD1
v_call: TRBV4-1

cdr3_aa: CAWGLAGGRGEQFF
cdr3_nt: TGTGCCTGGGGACTAGCGGGAGGTCGAGGGGAGCAGTTCTTC
clone_size: .
j_call: TRBJ2-1
d_call: TRBD2
v_call: TRBV30

cdr3_aa: CASSYRRGYSEAFF
cdr3_nt: TGTGCCAGCAGTTATCGGCGGGGATACTCTGAAGCTTTCTTT
clone_size: .
j_call: TRBJ1-1
d_call: .
v_call: TRBV6-2/TRBV6-3

cdr3_aa: CASSKVEPGQGKETQYF
cdr3_nt: TGTGCCAGCAGCAAAGTCGAGCCGGGACAGGGGAAAGAGACCCAGTACTTC
clone_size: .
j_call: TRBJ2-5
d_call: .
v_call: TRBV21-1

cdr3_aa: CASSRRDRGETQYF
cdr3_nt: TGTGCCAGCAGCCGGCGGGACAGGGGGGAGACCCAGTACTTC
clone_size: .
j_call: TRBJ2-5
d_call: TRBD1
v_call: TRBV5-6

cdr3_aa: CASSLPGAGGGTEAFF
cdr3_nt: TGCGCCAGCAGCTTGCCCGGGGCGGGGGGCGGCACTGAAGCTTTCTTT
clone_size: .
j_call: TRBJ1-1
d_call: .
v_call: TRBV5-1

cdr3_aa: CASSQDRGTGSYNEQFF
cdr3_nt: TGTGCCAGCAGCCAAGATCGGGGGACAGGGTCCTACAATGAGCAGTTCTTC
clone_size: .
j_call: TRBJ2-1
d_call: TRBD1
v_call: TRBV14

cdr3_aa: CASSRGTATNEKLFF
cdr3_nt: TGTGCCAGCTCAAGAGGGACAGCAACTAATGAAAAACTGTTTTTT
clone_size: .
j_call: TRBJ1-4
d_call: TRBD1
v_call: TRBV18

cdr3_aa: CASIGSGFYGYTF
cdr3_nt: TGTGCCAGCATTGGTTCAGGATTCTATGGCTACACCTTC
clone_size: .
j_call: TRBJ1-2
d_call: .
v_call: TRBV7-9

cdr3_aa: CASGLGGGGGIYGYTF
cdr3_nt: TGTGCTAGTGGTTTGGGAGGGGGAGGGGGAATCTATGGCTACACCTTC
clone_size: once
j_call: TRBJ1-2
d_call: .
v_call: TRBV12-5

cdr3_aa: CASSLVTGGNSPLHF
cdr3_nt: TGTGCCAGCAGCTTGGTGACAGGGGGGAATTCACCCCTCCACTTT
clone_size: .
j_call: TRBJ1-6
d_call: TRBD1
v_call: TRBV5-4

cdr3_aa: CASSQDPGRGQGYSPLHF
cdr3_nt: TGCGCCAGCAGCCAGGACCCCGGACGGGGACAGGGATATTCACCCCTCCACTTT
clone_size: .
j_call: TRBJ1-6
d_call: TRBD1
v_call: TRBV4-1

cdr3_aa: CASSTEILYGYTF
cdr3_nt: TGCGCCAGCTCGACAGAGATACTCTATGGCTACACCTTC
clone_size: .
j_call: TRBJ1-2
d_call: .
v_call: TRBV5-1

cdr3_aa: CASSNSPGKQYF
cdr3_nt: TGTGCCAGCAGCAATAGCCCGGGAAAGCAGTATTTT
clone_size: .
j_call: TRBJ2-3
d_call: .
v_call: TRBV21-1

cdr3_aa: CASSETRGTQYF
cdr3_nt: TGTGCCAGCAGTGAGACCCGGGGGACCCAGTACTTC
clone_size: .
j_call: TRBJ2-5
d_call: .
v_call: TRBV27

cdr3_aa: CASSRLAGGPFSSYEQYF
cdr3_nt: TGTGCCAGCAGTCGACTAGCGGGAGGGCCGTTTAGCTCCTACGAGCAGTACTTC
clone_size: .
j_call: TRBJ2-7
d_call: TRBD2
v_call: TRBV6-6

cdr3_aa: CAISEYREGNQPQHF
cdr3_nt: TGTGCCATCAGTGAGTACCGGGAAGGGAATCAGCCCCAGCATTTT
clone_size: .
j_call: TRBJ1-5
d_call: .
v_call: TRBV10-3

cdr3_aa: CASSVNGRSYNEQFF
cdr3_nt: TGTGCCAGCAGCGTAAACGGGAGGTCCTACAATGAGCAGTTCTTC
clone_size: .
j_call: TRBJ2-1
d_call: TRBD2
v_call: TRBV9

cdr3_aa: CASSPQQKSGANVLTF
cdr3_nt: TGCGCCAGCAGCCCACAACAGAAATCTGGGGCCAACGTCCTGACTTTC
clone_size: .
j_call: TRBJ2-6
d_call: .
v_call: TRBV4-1

cdr3_aa: CASSLGGWEPQHF
cdr3_nt: TGTGCCAGCAGCTTAGGAGGGTGGGAGCCCCAGCATTTT
clone_size: .
j_call: TRBJ1-5
d_call: .
v_call: TRBV7-9

cdr3_aa: CASSFITNEKLFF
cdr3_nt: TGTGCCAGCAGTTTTATCACTAATGAAAAACTGTTTTTT
clone_size: .
j_call: TRBJ1-4
d_call: .
v_call: TRBV12-3/TRBV12-4

cdr3_aa: CASSYRGGQETQYF
cdr3_nt: TGTGCCAGCAGTTACAGGGGAGGGCAAGAGACCCAGTACTTC
clone_size: .
j_call: TRBJ2-5
d_call: TRBD2
v_call: TRBV6-5

cdr3_aa: CASSYSSRGVINQPQHF
cdr3_nt: TGTGCCAGCAGTTACTCATCCAGGGGAGTGATCAATCAGCCCCAGCATTTT
clone_size: .
j_call: TRBJ1-5
d_call: .
v_call: TRBV6-2/TRBV6-3

cdr3_aa: CATSVEATFGPATNEKLFF
cdr3_nt: TGTGCCACCAGTGTGGAGGCGACATTCGGGCCTGCAACTAATGAAAAACTGTTTTTT
clone_size: few
j_call: TRBJ1-4
d_call: .
v_call: TRBV24-1

cdr3_aa: CASRRPTGGQPQHF
cdr3_nt: TGTGCCAGCAGGAGGCCAACAGGGGGTCAGCCCCAGCATTTT
clone_size: .
j_call: TRBJ1-5
d_call: TRBD1
v_call: TRBV2

cdr3_aa: CASSSSSTAARQPQHF
cdr3_nt: TGTGCCAGCTCGTCGTCTTCTACCGCCGCTCGTCAGCCCCAGCATTTT
clone_size: .
j_call: TRBJ1-5
d_call: .
v_call: TRBV18

cdr3_aa: CASSFRDRGRAGELFF
cdr3_nt: TGTGCCAGTAGTTTCCGGGACAGGGGGCGCGCCGGGGAGCTGTTTTTT
clone_size: few
j_call: TRBJ2-2
d_call: TRBD1
v_call: TRBV19